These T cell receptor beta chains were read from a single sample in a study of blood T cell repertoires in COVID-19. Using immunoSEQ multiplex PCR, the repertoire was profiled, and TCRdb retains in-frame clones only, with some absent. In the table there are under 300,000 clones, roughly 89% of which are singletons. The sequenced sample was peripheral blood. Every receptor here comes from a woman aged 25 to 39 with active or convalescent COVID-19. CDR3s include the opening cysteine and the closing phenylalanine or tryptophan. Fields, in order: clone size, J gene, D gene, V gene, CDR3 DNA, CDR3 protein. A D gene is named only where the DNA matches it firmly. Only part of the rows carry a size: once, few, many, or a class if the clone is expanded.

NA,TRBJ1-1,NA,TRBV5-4,TGTGCCAGCAGCCCCATGGACAGATTCAACACTGAAGCTTTCTTT,CASSPMDRFNTEAFF
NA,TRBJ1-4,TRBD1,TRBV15,TGTGCCACCAGCGAGCGGTCGGTTCAGGGGGCAACTAATGAAAAACTGTTTTTT,CATSERSVQGATNEKLFF
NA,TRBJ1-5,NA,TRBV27,TGTGCCAGCAGCCACCTCGGGGTTGGCAATCAGCCCCAGCATTTT,CASSHLGVGNQPQHF
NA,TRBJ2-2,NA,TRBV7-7,TGTGCTAGCAGCTCACAGGTTTCAGGCGGGGAGCTGTTTTTT,CASSSQVSGGELFF
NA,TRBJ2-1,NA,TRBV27,TGTGCCAGCAAAGGACTGATTGGTGACAATGAGCAGTTCTTC,CASKGLIGDNEQFF
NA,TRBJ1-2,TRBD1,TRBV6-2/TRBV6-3,TGTGCCAGCAGTTCCAGGGGGTCTATGGCGGGCTACACCTTC,CASSSRGSMAGYTF
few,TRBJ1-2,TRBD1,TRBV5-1,TGCGCCAGCAGCTTGGGGGACAGGAACTATGGCTACACCTTC,CASSLGDRNYGYTF
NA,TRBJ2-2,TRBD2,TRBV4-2,TGTGCCAGCAGCCAAGATCTTGGGGGGGGCACCGGGGAGCTGTTTTTT,CASSQDLGGGTGELFF
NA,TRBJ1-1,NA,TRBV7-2,TGTGCCAGCAGCGGAGGACTTCAGAACACTGAAGCTTTCTTT,CASSGGLQNTEAFF
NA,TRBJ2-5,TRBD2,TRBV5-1,TGCGCCAGCAGCCGTGCCCCAGCGGGAAACCAAGAGACCCAGTACTTC,CASSRAPAGNQETQYF
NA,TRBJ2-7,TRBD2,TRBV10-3,TGTGCCATCAGTGGGGCTAGCGGGGTCTACGAGCAGTACTTC,CAISGASGVYEQYF
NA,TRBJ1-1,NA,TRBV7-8,TGTGCCAGCAGCCGTGAGGGCTACACTGAAGCTTTCTTT,CASSREGYTEAFF
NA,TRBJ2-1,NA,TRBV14,TGTGCCAGCAGCCAACAAAGGGGGGGGCTTTACAATGAGCAGTTCTTC,CASSQQRGGLYNEQFF
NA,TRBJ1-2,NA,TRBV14,TGTGCCAGCAGCCCTCAATATATGGGGCGCGGCTACACCTTC,CASSPQYMGRGYTF
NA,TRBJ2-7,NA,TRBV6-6,TGTGCCAGCGGGGGCAGCGAGACCTACGAGCAGTACTTC,CASGGSETYEQYF
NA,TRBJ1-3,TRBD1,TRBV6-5,TGTGCCAGCAGCCGGGACAGAATCTCTGGAAACACCATATATTTT,CASSRDRISGNTIYF
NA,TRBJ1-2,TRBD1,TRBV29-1,TGCAGCGTTGAACCTCCCGGACAGGGGCGAGGCTACACCTTC,CSVEPPGQGRGYTF
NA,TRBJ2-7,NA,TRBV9,TGTGCCAGCAGCGTAGGAGGGAGCTCCTACGAGCAGTACTTC,CASSVGGSSYEQYF
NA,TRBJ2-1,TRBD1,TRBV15,TGTGCCACCAGCAGAGGATGGGACAGGGTCGCCTACAATGAGCAGTTCTTC,CATSRGWDRVAYNEQFF
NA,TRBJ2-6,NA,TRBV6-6,TGTGCCAGCAGTACCCAGGGCTCAGGGGCCAACGTCCTGACTTTC,CASSTQGSGANVLTF
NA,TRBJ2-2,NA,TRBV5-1,TGCGCCAGCAGCATCCGAGGACATACAAACACCGGGGAGCTGTTTTTT,CASSIRGHTNTGELFF
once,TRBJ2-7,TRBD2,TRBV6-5,TGTGCCAGCAGTTACACAATAGCGGGCGCGGCCTACGAGCAGTACTTC,CASSYTIAGAAYEQYF
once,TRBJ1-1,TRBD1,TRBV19,TGTGCCAGTAGTAAGAGGACAGGGGTCATGAACACTGAAGCTTTCTTT,CASSKRTGVMNTEAFF
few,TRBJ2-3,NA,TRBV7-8,TGTGCCAGCAGCTTCCCGACGTTGGACAGCGGCACAGATACGCAGTATTTT,CASSFPTLDSGTDTQYF
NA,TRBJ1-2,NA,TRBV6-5,TGTGCCAGCTCATTAAGGGGTCACTATGGCTACACCTTC,CASSLRGHYGYTF
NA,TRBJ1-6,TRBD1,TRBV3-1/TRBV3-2,TGTGCCAGCAGCCACCAAACCTCGGACAGGGGCCCTTCTAATTCACCCCTCCACTTT,CASSHQTSDRGPSNSPLHF
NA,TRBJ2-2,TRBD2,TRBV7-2,TGTGCCAGCAGCGCGCTAGCGGGGGGTACCGGGGAGCTGTTTTTT,CASSALAGGTGELFF
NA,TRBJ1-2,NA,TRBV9,TGTGCCAGCAGGGGGAGGCAGAAAGGCTACACCTTC,CASRGRQKGYTF
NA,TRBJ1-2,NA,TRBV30,TGTGCCTGGACCCAATTGACAGGTGGGGTGGGCGGCTACACCTTC,CAWTQLTGGVGGYTF
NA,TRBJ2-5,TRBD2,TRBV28,TGTGCCAGCAGGGAAGCGGGAGGGGAGACCCAGTACTTC,CASREAGGETQYF
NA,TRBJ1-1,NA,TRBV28,TGTGCCAGCCTGTTGACCTCGGGGACTGAAGCTTTCTTT,CASLLTSGTEAFF
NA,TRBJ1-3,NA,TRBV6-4,TGTGCCAGCAGTGACGCAACGGACAAATTTGGAAACACCATATATTTT,CASSDATDKFGNTIYF
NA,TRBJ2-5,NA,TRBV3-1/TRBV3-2,TGTGCCAGCAGCCCGACAAGGCAAGAGACCCAGTACTTC,CASSPTRQETQYF
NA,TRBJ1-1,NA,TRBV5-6,TGTGCCAGCAGCTTGTCGTACACTGAAGCTTTCTTT,CASSLSYTEAFF
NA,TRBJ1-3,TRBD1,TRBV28,TGTGCCAGCCTTGACAGGGCTGGAAACACCATATATTTT,CASLDRAGNTIYF
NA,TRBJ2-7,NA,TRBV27,TGTGCCAGCAACCTAACCCCCTCGCCTTACTACGAGCAGTACTTC,CASNLTPSPYYEQYF
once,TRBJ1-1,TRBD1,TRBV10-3,TGTGCCATCAGTGAGGGGACAGGGTTGTACACTGAAGCTTTCTTT,CAISEGTGLYTEAFF